This paragraph reports one T cell receptor (beta chain). Its target is not known. This specimen belongs to a study of beta chain features in type 1 diabetes. Study-wide results and caveats: Type 1 diabetes patients had TCRB CDR3s that were shorter (moderately but significantly so) in all four CD4+ subsets.

Of the isolated RNA, all was reverse transcribed, and so the sequenced material was expressed TCRB transcripts. TCRdb keeps only in-frame clones here, not all; method: immunoSEQ multiplex PCR. The sample lists more than 250,000 clones; around an eighth were seen once. This CDR3 comprises 15 residues. Germline CDR1 SEHNR, CDR2 FQNEAQ (reference sequence). Trimming cost V 0 bases and J 1 base, with 6 bases left between them. The origin of this receptor is a man younger than 40 with type 1 diabetes. V gene TRBV7-9 combines with J gene TRBJ2-2, with D tentatively TRBD1 (5 bases). The sequenced material came from naive CD4+ T cells from blood. Here the CDR3 reads CASSLAQGNTGELFF. In DNA form, the CDR3 reads TGTGCCAGCAGCTTAGCCCAGGGGAACACCGGGGAGCTGTTTTTT.